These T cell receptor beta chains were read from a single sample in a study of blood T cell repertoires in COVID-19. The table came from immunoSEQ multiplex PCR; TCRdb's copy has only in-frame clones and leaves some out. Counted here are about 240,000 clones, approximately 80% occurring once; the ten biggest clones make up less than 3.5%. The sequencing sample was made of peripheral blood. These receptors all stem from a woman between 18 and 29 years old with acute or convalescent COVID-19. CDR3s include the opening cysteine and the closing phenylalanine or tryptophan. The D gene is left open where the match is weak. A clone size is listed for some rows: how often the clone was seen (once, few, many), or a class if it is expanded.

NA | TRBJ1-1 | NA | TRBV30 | TGTGCCTGGAGTGTATCAAGGGGCTCTGAAGCTTTCTTT | CAWSVSRGSEAFF
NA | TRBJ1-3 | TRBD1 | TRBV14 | TGTGCCAGCAGCCGCAACAGGGGGCCTGGAAACACCATATATTTT | CASSRNRGPGNTIYF
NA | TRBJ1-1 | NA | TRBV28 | TGTGCCAGCAGCACGGGTTTACGGACTGAAGCTTTCTTT | CASSTGLRTEAFF
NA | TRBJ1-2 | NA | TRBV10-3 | TGTGCCATCAGTGAGTCGGCGGGGCCCAGTAACTATGGCTACACCTTC | CAISESAGPSNYGYTF
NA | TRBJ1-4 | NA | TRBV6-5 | TGTGCCAGCAGTTACGGAGGGGATGAAAAACTGTTTTTT | CASSYGGDEKLFF
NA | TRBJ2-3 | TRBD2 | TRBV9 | TGTGCCAGCAGCGTTAGCGGGACGGAATATACGCAGTATTTT | CASSVSGTEYTQYF
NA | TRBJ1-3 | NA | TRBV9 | TGTGCCAGCAGCGTAGTAGGCGGTGTCACCGACTCTGGAAACACCATATATTTT | CASSVVGGVTDSGNTIYF
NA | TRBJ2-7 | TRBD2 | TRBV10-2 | TGCGCCAGCAGTCAGCTAGCGGGACTAGAGGTCTACGAGCAGTACTTC | CASSQLAGLEVYEQYF
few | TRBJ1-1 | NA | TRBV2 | TGTGCCAGCAGTTGGACAGACTCACCTATTGAAGCTTTCTTT | CASSWTDSPIEAFF
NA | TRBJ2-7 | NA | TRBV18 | TGTGCCAGCTCATCCGGGGAGCCCTACGAGCAGTACTTC | CASSSGEPYEQYF
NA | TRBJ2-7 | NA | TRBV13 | TGTGCCAGCAGCTTATACGGGAGTCAATCCTACGAGCAGTACTTC | CASSLYGSQSYEQYF
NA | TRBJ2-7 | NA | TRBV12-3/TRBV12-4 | TGTGCCAGCAGGGACAGTTCCTACGAGCAGTACTTC | CASRDSSYEQYF
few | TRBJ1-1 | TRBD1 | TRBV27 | TGTGCCAGCAGTTCATGGACAGGGGGCGCGGGGGCTTTCTTT | CASSSWTGGAGAFF
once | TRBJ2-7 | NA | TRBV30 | TGTGCCTGGAGTGCCGTGTTGCGAGAGCAGTACTTC | CAWSAVLREQYF
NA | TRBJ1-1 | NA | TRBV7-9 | TGTGCCAGCAGCTTACAGGTCTTTCCCACTGAAGCTTTCTTT | CASSLQVFPTEAFF
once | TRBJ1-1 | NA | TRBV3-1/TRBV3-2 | TGTGCCAGCAGCCCATACCTAATGAACACTGAAGCTTTCTTT | CASSPYLMNTEAFF
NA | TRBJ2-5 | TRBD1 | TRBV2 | TGTGCCAGCCGAGGACAGGGGGTTTTAGAGACCCAGTACTTC | CASRGQGVLETQYF
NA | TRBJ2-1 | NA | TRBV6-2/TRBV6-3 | TGTGCCAGCAGTTACTCCAGTCTTGAGCAGTTCTTC | CASSYSSLEQFF
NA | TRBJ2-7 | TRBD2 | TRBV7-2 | TGTGCCAGCAGCTACCCCGGGCTAGCGGGAGGGCCCCTCGAGCAGTACTTC | CASSYPGLAGGPLEQYF
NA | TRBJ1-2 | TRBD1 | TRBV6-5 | TGTGCCAGCAGGGGACAGGAGATCAACTATGGCTACACCTTC | CASRGQEINYGYTF
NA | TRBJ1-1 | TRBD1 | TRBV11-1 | TGTGCCAGCAGCTTGGGACAGCATAAGAACACTGAAGCTTTCTTT | CASSLGQHKNTEAFF
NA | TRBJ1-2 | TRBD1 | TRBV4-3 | TGCGCCAGCAGCCCCGGGACAGGGGGGGAGGACTATGGCTACACCTTC | CASSPGTGGEDYGYTF
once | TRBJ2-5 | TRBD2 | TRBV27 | TGTGCCAGCAGTTATGGGCCTCCTCAGGGACTAGCGGGAGACGAGACCCAGTACTTC | CASSYGPPQGLAGDETQYF
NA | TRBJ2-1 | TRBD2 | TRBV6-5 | TGTGCCAGCAGTTACGGCCTAGCGGGAGGGGATAATGAGCAGTTCTTC | CASSYGLAGGDNEQFF
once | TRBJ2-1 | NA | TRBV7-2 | TGTGCCAGCAACCCGACCGGGACTGTGGGCGATGAGCAGTTCTTC | CASNPTGTVGDEQFF
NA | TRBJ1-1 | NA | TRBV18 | TGTGCCAGCTCCATACTCAAGGAGGCAGAAGCTTTCTTT | CASSILKEAEAFF
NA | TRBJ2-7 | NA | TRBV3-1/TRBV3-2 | TGTGCCAGCAGCCAAGATCCCGGGAACTACGAGCAGTACTTC | CASSQDPGNYEQYF
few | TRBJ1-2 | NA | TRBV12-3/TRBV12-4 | TGTGCCAGCAGCCCCGGGGGAGGCTATGGCTACACCTTC | CASSPGGGYGYTF
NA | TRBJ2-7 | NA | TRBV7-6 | TGTGCCAGCAGCTTAGCCGACAGTCCTCACCCCTACGAGCAGTACTTC | CASSLADSPHPYEQYF
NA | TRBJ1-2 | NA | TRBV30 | TGTGCCTGGAGTACGGCCCTGGGGGGGGGCTACACCTTC | CAWSTALGGGYTF
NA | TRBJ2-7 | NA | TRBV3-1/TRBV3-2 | TGTGCCAGCAGCCAGTCTTCCCACGAGCAGTACTTC | CASSQSSHEQYF
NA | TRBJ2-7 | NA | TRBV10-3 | TGTGCCATCAGTGAGAACAGGTGGGAGCAGTACTTC | CAISENRWEQYF
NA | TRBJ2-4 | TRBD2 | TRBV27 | TGTGCCAGCAGTTTGGGGCTAGCGGGAGGAGTGGGCAAAAACATTCAGTACTTC | CASSLGLAGGVGKNIQYF
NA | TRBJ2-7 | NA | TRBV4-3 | TGCGCCAGCAGCCAAGAGGGCAGCTCCTACGAGCAGTACTTC | CASSQEGSSYEQYF
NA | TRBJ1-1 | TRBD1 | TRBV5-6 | TGTGCCAGCAGCTTGGGACAGGGGATTGAAGCTTTCTTT | CASSLGQGIEAFF
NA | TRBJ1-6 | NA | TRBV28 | TGTGCCAGCAGTTCGAGTTTTGGTTCCTATAATTCACCCCTCCACTTT | CASSSSFGSYNSPLHF
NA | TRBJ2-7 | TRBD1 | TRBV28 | TGTGCCAGCAGTTTATTGGGACAGGGGGCCTACGAGCAGTACTTC | CASSLLGQGAYEQYF
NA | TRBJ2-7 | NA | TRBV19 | TGTGCCAGTAGTTTAGGCGCCGGGACATACTCCTACGAGCAGTACTTC | CASSLGAGTYSYEQYF
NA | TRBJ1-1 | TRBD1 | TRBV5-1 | TGCGCCAGCAGCTTGGGACGGGGGACAGAAGAAGCTTTCTTT | CASSLGRGTEEAFF
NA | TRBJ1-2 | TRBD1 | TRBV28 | TGTGCCAGCAGTCTAGACAGGGGGAGCTATGGCTACACCTTC | CASSLDRGSYGYTF
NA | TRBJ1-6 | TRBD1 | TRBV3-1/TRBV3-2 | TGTGCCAGCAGAGAAGACAGGGTAAATAATTCACCCCTCCACTTT | CASREDRVNNSPLHF
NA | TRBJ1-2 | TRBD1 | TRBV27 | TGTGCCAGCAGTAAACCGGGACAGTTGCAACTCACCTTC | CASSKPGQLQLTF
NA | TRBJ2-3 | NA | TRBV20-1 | TGCAGTGCTAGTCGCTTCGGCGGTAGCACAGATACGCAGTATTTT | CSASRFGGSTDTQYF
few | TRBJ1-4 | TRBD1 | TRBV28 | TGTGCCAGCAGTCCAGACAGGGTGGCTAATGAAAAACTGTTTTTT | CASSPDRVANEKLFF
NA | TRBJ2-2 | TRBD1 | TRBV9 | TGTGCCAGCAGCGCCACAGGGGATCGGGGCACCGGGGAGCTGTTTTTT | CASSATGDRGTGELFF
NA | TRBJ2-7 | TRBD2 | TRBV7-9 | TGTGCCAGCAGCCAAGCGGGATCGGGGAACGAGCAGTACTTC | CASSQAGSGNEQYF